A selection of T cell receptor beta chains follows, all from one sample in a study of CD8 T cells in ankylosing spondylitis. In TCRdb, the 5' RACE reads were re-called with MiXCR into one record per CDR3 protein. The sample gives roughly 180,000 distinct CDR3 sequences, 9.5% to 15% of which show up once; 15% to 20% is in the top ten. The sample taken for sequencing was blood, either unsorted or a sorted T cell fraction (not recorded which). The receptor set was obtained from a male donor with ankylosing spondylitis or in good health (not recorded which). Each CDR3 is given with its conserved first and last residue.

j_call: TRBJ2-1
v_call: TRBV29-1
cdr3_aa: CSVDSAGEGILFF

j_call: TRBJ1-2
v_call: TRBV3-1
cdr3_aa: CASSPDGAYGYTF

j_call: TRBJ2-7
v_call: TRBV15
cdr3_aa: CATSKGGRFPEQYF

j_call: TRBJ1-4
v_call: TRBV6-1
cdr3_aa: CASSDLTGFNEKLFF

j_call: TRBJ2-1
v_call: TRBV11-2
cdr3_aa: CASSLAGGYNEQFF

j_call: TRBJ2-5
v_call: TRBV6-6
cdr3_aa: CASSYRLETQYF

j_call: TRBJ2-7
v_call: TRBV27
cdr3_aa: CASSFGGDSEQYF

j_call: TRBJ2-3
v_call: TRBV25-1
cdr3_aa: CASDPGDTQYF

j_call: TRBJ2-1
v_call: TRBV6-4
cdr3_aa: CASSRGSGSYNEQFF

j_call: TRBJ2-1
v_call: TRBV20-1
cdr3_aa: CSATEALSSYNEQFF

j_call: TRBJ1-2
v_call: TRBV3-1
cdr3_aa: CASSPGSGYTF

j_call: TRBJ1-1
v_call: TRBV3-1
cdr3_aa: CASSQVVGDEAFF

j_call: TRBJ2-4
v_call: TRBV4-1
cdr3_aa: CASSHNLQGGNIQYF

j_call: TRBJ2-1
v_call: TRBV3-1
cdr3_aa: CASSQGGAPNNEQFF

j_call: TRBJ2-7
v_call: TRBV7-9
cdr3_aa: CATSTGAAYEQYF

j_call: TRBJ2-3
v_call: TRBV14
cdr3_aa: CASSQDTFTDTQYF

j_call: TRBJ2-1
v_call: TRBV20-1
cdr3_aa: CSAQPGGGEQFF

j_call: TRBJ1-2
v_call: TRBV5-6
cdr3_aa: CASSASRGIYGYTF

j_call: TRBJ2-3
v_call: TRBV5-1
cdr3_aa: CASSSLSGRAPDTQYF

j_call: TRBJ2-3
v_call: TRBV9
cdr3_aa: CASSPVAGAIDTQYF

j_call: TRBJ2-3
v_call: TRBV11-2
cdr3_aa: CASSPRQGPSTDTQYF

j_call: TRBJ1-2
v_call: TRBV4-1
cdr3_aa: CASSQGTVYGYTF

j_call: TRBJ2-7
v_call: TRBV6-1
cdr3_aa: CASSVQGAPYEQYF

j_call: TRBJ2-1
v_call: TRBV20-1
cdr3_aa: CSAERTSDYNEQFF

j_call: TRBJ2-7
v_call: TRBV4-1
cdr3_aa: CASSLISGTTYEQYF

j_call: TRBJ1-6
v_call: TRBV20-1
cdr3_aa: CSARGTDRGSPLHF

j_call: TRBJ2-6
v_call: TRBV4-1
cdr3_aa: CASSQDRTGDSGANVLTF

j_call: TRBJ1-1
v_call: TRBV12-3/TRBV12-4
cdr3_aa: CASSLITGVGLRDTEAFF

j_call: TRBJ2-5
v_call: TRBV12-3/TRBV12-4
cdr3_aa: CASSFSRPQETQYF

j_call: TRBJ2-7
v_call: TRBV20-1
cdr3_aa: CSARDQARDRSYEQYF

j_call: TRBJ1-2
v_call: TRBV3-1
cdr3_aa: CASSQDVAWPGYTF

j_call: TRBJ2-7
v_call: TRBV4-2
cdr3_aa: CASSQSLGLAGFYEQYF

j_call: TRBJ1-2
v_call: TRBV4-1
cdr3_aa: CASSRAGTSNYGYTF

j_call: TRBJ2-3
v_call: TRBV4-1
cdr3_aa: CASSQVTRGLTDTQYF

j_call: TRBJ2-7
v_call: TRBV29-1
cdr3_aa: CSVEGVGGSSYEQYF

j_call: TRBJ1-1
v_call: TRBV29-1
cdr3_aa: CSVEGAGLGTEAFF

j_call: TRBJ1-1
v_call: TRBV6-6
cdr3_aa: CASSYLRGAEAFF

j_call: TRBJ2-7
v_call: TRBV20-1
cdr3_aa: CSARVGVYNDEQYF

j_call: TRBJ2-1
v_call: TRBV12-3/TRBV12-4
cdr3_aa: CATIVGGNEQFF

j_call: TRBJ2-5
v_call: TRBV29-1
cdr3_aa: CSVTPRKSGEETQYF

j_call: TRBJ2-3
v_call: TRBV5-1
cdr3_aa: CASSLGLAGDTDTQYF

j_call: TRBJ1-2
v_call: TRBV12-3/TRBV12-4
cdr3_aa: CASKTALYGYTF

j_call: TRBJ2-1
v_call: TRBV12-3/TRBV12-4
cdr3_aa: CASSLDNDEQFF

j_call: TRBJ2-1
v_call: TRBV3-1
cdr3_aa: CASSQVERGGSYNEQFF

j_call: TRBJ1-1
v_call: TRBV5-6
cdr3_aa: CASSYVSTEAFF

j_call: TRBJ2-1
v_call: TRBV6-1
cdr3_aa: CASSAGTSIEQFF

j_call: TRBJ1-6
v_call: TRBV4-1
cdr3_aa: CASSPGQGRSPLHF

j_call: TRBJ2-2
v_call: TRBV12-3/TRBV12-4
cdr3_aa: CASTDRVGGTGELFF

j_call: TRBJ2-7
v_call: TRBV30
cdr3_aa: CAWSSVGAVGEQYF

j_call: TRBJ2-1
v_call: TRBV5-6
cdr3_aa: CASSLGPSSYNEQFF

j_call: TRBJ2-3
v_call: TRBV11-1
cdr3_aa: CASTAGNGHSGGAVDTQYF

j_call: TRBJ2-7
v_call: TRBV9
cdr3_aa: CASSVGLAGPEQYF